This paragraph reports one T cell receptor (beta chain). Its cognate antigen has yet to be identified. No much larger clone exists at a distance of one base, and base qualities are not known. The entry originates in a study of CD8+CD57+ T cells in acquired aplastic anemia (dated by TCRdb to 2016 to 2018). With respect to the entire study: Extracted DNA from sorted CD4+ and CD8+ cells averaged approximately 3 ug, ranging from about 0.19 to 30 ug. A CD8+CD57+ expansion meant a frequency higher than the mean frequency seen in healthy subjects. What the research found in general, with its limitations: Nearly 30 CD8+ CDR3 sequences were found in both patients and controls but appeared to be highly expressed in patients and within the immunodominant clones of the patients. No significant difference in CD8+ Simpson's diversity was found between patients and healthy controls (P=0.060).

Patients chosen for sequencing had shown expansion of CD8+CD57+ cells by flow cytometry. All patients had severe acquired aplastic anemia diagnosed by International Study of Aplastic Anemia and Agranulocytosis and Camitta criteria. Patients had received no therapy at the time of blood sampling. In the study, sorted CD4+ and CD8+ blood T cells from patients with severe aplastic anemia and from healthy subjects underwent deep sequencing of TCR repertoires. In the USA, patient enrollment took place under clinicaltrials.gov protocols 00001620, 01623167, 00001397, 00071045, 00081523 and 00961064. Ficoll-Paque density gradient centrifugation was used to isolate peripheral blood mononuclear cells. Before DNA extraction, CD4+ and CD8+ T cells were sorted with FACS or magnetic beads. From V the trimming removes 3 bases and from J it removes 0 bases, while the gene matches leave 7 bases of the junction unaccounted for. Including the terminal cysteine and phenylalanine, the CDR3 comprises 15 residues. Solely the CDR3 DNA is kept, with 45 bases framed from the first base. CDR1 and CDR2, looked up from the germline V gene (reference sequence), are DFQATT and SNEGSKA.

Profiling of TCR beta VDJ combinations and CDR3 sequences used genomic DNA as the template. An Illumina HiSeq 2000 was the platform used for TCR repertoire sequencing. The authors processed their data as follows. Repertoire assessment relied on Simpson's diversity index, CDR3 size and DJ length profiles, and TRBV/TRBJ rearrangement plots. Whichever DNA sequence was most abundant in the deep sequencing data was defined as the immunodominant clone. CDR3 amino acid sequences were checked for sharing between subjects and were compared against published repertoires and the VDJdb database. TCRdb handled the public reads itself, with Q25 trimming in fastp and clone calling in MiXCR, and kept productive beta chains. Records with the same CDR3 protein are collapsed into one entry carrying the most frequent genes and DNA. Here the V and J calls rest on TCRdb's processing, not on the authors' analysis. The sample yields 90,000 to 150,000 distinct CDR3 sequences; approximately 50% were counted once. Around 29% of the sample belongs to the ten largest clones.

The chain links TRBV20-1 with TRBJ2-7, with 8 junctional bases fitting TRBD1. The receptor was derived from a human donor with aplastic anemia. The sample consisted of sorted CD4+, CD8+, or CD8+CD57+ T cells (not recorded which) from PBMCs. The DNA sequence follows: TGCAGTGCTAGCTCGGGACAGGCTAGCTCCTACGAGCAGTACTTC. This translates into CSASSGQASSYEQYF.